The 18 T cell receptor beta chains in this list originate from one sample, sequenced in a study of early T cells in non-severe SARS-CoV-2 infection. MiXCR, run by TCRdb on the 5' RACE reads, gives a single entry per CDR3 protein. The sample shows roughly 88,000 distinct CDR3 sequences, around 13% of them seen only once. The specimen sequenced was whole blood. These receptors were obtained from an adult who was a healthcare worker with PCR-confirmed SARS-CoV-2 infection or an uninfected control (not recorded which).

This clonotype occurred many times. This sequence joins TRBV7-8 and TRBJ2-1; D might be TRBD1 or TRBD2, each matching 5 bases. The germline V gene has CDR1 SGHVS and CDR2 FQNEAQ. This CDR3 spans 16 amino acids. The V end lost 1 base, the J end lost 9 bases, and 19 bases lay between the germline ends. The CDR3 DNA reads TGTGCCAGCAGCTTAGACCTGGGACGGACACTCGCTGAGCAGTTCTTC. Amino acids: CASSLDLGRTLAEQFF.

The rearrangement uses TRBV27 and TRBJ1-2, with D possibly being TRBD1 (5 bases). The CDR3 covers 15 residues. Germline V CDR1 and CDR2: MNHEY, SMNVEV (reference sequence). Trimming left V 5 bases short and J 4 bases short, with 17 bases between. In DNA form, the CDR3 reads TGTGCCAGCAGTCCATGGGGGGGTGAGGGCTATGGCTACACCTTC. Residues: CASSPWGGEGYGYTF.

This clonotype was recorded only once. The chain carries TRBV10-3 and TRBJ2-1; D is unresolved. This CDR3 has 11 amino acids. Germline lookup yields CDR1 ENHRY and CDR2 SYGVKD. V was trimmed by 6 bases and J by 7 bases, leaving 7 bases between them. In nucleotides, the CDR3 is TGTGCCATCAGCCCAGAAAATGAGCAGTTCTTC. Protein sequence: CAISPENEQFF.

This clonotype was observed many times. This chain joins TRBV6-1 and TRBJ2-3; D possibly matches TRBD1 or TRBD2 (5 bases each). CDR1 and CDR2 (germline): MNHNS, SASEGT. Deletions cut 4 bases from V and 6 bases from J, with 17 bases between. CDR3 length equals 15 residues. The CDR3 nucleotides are TGTGCCAGCAGTGTAACCGGGACCCCCGGGGATACGCAGTATTTT. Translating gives CASSVTGTPGDTQYF.

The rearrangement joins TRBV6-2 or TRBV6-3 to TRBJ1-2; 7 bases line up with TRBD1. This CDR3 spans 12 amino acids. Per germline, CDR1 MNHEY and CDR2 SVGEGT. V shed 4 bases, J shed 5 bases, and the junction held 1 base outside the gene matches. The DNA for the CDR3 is TGTGCCAGCAGTTGGGACAGATATGGCTACACCTTC. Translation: CASSWDRYGYTF.

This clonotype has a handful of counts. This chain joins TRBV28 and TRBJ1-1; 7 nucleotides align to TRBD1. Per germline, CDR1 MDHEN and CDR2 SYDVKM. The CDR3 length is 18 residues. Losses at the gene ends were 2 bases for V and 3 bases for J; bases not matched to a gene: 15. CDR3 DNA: TGTGCCAGCAGTTTAAACCCTGGGTTTGGAGGGGGCCACACTGAAGCTTTCTTT. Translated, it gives CASSLNPGFGGGHTEAFF.

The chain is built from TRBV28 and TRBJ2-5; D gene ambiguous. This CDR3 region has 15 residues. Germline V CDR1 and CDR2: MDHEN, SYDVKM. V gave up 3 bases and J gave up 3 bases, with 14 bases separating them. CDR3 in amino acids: CASSFGPTIKETQYF. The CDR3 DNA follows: TGTGCCAGCAGTTTCGGCCCGACCATTAAAGAGACCCAGTACTTC.

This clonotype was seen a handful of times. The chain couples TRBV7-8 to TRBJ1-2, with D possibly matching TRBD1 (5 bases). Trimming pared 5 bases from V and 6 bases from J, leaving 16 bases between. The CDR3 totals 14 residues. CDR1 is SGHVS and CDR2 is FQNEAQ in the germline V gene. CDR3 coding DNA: TGTGCCAGCAGCCCAGCGCGGGGCAGTGATGGCTACACCTTC. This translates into CASSPARGSDGYTF.

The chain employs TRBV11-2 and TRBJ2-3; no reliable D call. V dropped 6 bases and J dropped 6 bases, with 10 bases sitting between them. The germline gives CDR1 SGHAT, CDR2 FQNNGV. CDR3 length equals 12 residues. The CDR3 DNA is TGTGCCAGCAGGTACGCTTCGGATACGCAGTATTTT. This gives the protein CASRYASDTQYF. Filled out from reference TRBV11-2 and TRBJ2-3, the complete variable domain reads EAGVAQSPRYKIIEKRQSVAFWCNPISGHATLYWYQQILGQGPKLLIQFQNNGVVDDSQLPKDRFSAERLKGVDSTLKIQPAKLEDSAVYLCASRYASDTQYFGPGTRLTVL.

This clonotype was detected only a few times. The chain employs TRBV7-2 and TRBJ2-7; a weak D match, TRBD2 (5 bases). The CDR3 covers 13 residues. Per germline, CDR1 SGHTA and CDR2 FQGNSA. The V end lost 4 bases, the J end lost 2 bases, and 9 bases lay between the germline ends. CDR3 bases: TGTGCCAGCAGCTCCGGGGTTACCTACGAGCAGTACTTC. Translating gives CASSSGVTYEQYF.

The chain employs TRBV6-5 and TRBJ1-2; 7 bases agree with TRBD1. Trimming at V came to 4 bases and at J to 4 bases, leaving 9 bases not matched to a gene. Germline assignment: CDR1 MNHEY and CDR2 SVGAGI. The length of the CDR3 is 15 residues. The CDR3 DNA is TGTGCCAGCAGTTCCACCCGGGACAGCCCCTATGGCTACACCTTC. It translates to CASSSTRDSPYGYTF.

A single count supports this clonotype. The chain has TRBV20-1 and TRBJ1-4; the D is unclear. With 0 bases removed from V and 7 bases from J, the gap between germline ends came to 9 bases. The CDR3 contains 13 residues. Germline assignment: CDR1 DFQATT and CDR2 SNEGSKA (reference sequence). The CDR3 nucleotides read TGCAGTGCTAGAGATCCACGGATTGAAAAACTGTTTTTT. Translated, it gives CSARDPRIEKLFF.

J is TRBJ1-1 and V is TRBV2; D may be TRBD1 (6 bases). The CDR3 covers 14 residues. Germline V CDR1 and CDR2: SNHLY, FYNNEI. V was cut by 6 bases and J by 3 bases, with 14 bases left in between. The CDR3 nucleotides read TGTGCCAGCAGCGGAGTGGGGGGCTACACTGAAGCTTTCTTT. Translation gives CASSGVGGYTEAFF.

The CDR3 sequence is CASSLEFRVSSYNEQFF. The CDR3, as DNA: TGTGCCAGCAGCTTGGAATTCAGGGTCAGCTCCTACAATGAGCAGTTCTTC. The chain is built from TRBV5-5 and TRBJ2-1, with D tentatively TRBD1 (5 bases). Trimming removed 0 bases from V and 0 bases from J, with 13 bases in between. The length of the CDR3 is 17 residues. CDR1 and CDR2 (germline): SGHKS, YYEKEE (reference sequence).

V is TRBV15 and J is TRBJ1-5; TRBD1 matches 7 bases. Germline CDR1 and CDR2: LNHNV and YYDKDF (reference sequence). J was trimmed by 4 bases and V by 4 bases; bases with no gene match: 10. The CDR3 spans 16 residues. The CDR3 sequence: CATSTTDRRMNQPQHF. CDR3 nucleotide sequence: TGTGCCACCAGCACCACGGACAGGCGGATGAATCAGCCCCAGCATTTT. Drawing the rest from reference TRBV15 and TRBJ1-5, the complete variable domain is DAMVIQNPRYQVTQFGKPVTLSCSQTLNHNVMYWYQQKSSQAPKLLFHYYDKDFNNEADTPDNFQSRRPNTSFCFLDIRSPGLGDTAMYLCATSTTDRRMNQPQHFGDGTRLSIL.

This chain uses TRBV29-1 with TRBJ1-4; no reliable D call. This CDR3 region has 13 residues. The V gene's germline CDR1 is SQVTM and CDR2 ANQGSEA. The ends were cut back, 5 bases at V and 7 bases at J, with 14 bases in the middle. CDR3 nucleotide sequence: TGCAGCGTTCTACCCCACCCGGGTGAAAAACTGTTTTTT. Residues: CSVLPHPGEKLFF.

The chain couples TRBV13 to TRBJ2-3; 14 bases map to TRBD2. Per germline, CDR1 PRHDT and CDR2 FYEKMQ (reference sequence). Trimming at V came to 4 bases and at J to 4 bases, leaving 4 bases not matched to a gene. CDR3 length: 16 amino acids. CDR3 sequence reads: CASSSPTSGGADTQYF. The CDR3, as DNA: TGTGCCAGCAGCTCCCCGACTAGCGGGGGGGCAGATACGCAGTATTTT.

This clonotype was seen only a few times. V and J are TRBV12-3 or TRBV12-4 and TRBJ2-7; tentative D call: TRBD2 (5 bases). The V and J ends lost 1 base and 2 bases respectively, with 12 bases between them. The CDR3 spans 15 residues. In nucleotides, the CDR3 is TGTGCCAGCAGTTTAGGACGGGGTCCTACCTACGAGCAGTACTTC. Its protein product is CASSLGRGPTYEQYF.